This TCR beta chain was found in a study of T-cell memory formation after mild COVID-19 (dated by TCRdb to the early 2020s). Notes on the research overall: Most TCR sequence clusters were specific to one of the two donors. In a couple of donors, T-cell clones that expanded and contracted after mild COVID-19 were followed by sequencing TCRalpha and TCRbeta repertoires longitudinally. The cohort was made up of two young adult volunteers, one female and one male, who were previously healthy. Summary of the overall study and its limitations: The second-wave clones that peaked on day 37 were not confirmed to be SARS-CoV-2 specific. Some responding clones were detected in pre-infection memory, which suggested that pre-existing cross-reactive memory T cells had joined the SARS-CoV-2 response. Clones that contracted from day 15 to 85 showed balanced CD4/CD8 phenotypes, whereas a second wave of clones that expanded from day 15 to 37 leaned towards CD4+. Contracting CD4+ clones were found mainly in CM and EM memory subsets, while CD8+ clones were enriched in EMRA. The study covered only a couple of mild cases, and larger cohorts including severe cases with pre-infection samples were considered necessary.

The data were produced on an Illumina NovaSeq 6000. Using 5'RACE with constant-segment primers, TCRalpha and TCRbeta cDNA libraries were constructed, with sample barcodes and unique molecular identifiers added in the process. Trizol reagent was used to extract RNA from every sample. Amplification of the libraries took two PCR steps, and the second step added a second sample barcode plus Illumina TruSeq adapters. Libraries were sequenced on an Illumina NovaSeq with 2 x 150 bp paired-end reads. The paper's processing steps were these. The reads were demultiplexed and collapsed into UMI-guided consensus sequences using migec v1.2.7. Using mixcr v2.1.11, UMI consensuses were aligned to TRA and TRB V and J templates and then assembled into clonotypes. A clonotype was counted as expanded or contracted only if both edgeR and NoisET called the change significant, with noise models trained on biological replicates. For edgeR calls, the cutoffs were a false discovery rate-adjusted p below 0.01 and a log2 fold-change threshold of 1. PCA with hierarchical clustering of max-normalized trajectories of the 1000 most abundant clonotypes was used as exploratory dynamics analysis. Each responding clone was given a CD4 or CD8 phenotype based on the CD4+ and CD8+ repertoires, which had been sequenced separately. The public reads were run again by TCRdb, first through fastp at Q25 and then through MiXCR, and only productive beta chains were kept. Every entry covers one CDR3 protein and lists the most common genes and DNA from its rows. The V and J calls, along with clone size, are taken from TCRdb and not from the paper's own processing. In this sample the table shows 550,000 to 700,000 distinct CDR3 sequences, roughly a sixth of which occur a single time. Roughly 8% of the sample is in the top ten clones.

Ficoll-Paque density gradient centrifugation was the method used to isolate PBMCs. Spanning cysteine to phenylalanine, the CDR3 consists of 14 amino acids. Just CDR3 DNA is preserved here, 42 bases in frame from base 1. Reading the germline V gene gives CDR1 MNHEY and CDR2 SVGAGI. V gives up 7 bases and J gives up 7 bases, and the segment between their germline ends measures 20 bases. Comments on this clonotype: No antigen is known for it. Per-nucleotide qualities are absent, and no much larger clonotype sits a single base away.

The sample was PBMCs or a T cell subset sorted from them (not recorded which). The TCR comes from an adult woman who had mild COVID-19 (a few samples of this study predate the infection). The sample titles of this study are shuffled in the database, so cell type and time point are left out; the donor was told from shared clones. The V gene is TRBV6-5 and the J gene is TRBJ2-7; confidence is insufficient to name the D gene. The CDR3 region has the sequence CASILRVGMGEQYF. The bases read TGTGCCAGCATTCTACGGGTAGGGATGGGTGAGCAGTACTTC.